This T cell receptor (beta chain) originates from a study of OX40 agonist ivuxolimab in advanced cancers. Background on the study: Given to patients was ivuxolimab, an agonistic anti-OX40 (CD134) antibody. Dose-escalation patients' cancers were hepatocellular carcinoma, melanoma, renal cell or head and neck cancer. Three patients responded partially, comprising one with hepatocellular carcinoma and two with cutaneous melanoma.

The assay was immunoSEQ multiplex PCR, and TCRdb's table has in-frame clones only and misses some. The table lists more than 25,000 clones, roughly 71% of them singletons. Germline V lookup: CDR1 MNHEY, CDR2 SVGAGI. The length of the CDR3 is 15 residues. Trimming removed 4 bases from V and 8 bases from J, with 15 bases in between. Overall study findings and caveats: At doses 0.1 to 3.0 mg/kg, CD4+ and CD8+ clones expanded.

Points on this clone: Its antigen remains unidentified.

The chain joins TRBV6-5 to TRBJ1-6; D not resolved. The receptor was isolated from an adult with an advanced solid tumor such as melanoma, head and neck, liver or kidney cancer. The sample in question was CD4+ or CD8+ T cells sorted from blood, obtained in a trial of the OX40 agonist ivuxolimab. This CDR3 reads CASSWMAENYSPLHF. In nucleotides, the CDR3 is TGTGCCAGCAGTTGGATGGCGGAAAACTATTCACCCCTCCACTTT.